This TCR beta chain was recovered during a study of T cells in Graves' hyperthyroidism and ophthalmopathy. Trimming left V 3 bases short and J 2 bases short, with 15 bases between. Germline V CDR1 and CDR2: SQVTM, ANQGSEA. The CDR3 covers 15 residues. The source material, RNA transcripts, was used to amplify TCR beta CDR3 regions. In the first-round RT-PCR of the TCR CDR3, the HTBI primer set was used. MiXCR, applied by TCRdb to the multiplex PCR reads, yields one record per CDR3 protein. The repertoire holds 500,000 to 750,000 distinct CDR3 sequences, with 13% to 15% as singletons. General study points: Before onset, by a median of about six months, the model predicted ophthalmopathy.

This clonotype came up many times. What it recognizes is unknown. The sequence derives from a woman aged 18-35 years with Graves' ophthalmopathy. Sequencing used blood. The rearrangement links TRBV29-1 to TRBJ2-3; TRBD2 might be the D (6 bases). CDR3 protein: CSVDGIAVPTDTQYF. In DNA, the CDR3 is TGCAGCGTTGACGGCATAGCGGTTCCCACAGATACGCAGTATTTT.